These 4 T cell receptor beta chains were all obtained from the same sample, sequenced in a study of blood T cell repertoires in COVID-19. TCRdb's table, derived via immunoSEQ multiplex PCR, lists solely in-frame clones and lacks some. The table includes a few hundred thousand clones, more than 75% detected once. The sample consisted of PBMCs or T cells enriched from blood (not recorded which). The receptor source for this set is a woman aged 40 to 50 with acute COVID-19.

This chain uses TRBV7-2 with TRBJ2-1; 10 nucleotides line up with TRBD2. The length of the CDR3 is 15 residues. The J segment lost 5 bases and the V segment lost 3 bases, leaving 4 bases of the junction unmatched. CDR1 and CDR2 (germline): SGHTA, FQGNSA. For the CDR3, the DNA is TGTGCCAGCAGCTTTAGTAGCGGGGGGCACAATGAGCAGTTCTTC. Translation: CASSFSSGGHNEQFF. Combining the CDR3 with reference TRBV7-2 and TRBJ2-1 gives the whole variable domain GAGVSQSPSNKVTEKGKDVELRCDPISGHTALYWYRQSLGQGLEFLIYFQGNSAPDKSGLPSDRFSAERTGGSVSTLTIQRTQQEDSAVYLCASSFSSGGHNEQFFGPGTRLTVL.

The rearrangement joins TRBV13 to TRBJ2-7; D is possibly TRBD1 (6 bases). V shed 4 bases and J shed 5 bases, with 12 bases lying between them. Germline CDR1 is PRHDT and CDR2 is FYEKMQ (reference sequence). The CDR3 totals 13 residues. The CDR3 sequence: CASSSDRSHEQYF. The CDR3 DNA is TGTGCCAGCAGCTCCGACAGGTCCCACGAGCAGTACTTC.

V is TRBV7-2 and J is TRBJ2-5; unclear D gene. V dropped 3 bases and J dropped 5 bases, with 7 bases sitting between them. This CDR3 comprises 12 residues. The germline V gene encodes CDR1 SGHTA and CDR2 FQGNSA. The CDR3 region is CASSFSGETQYF. Written as DNA, the CDR3 is TGTGCCAGCAGCTTCTCCGGTGAGACCCAGTACTTC.

The chain carries TRBV18 and TRBJ1-5; a possible D gene is TRBD1 (5 bases). Germline CDR1 is KGHSH and CDR2 is LQKENI. CDR3 length: 15 residues. Trimming removed 3 bases at V and 3 bases at J, with 12 bases between. This CDR3 is CASSPTRQYNQPQHF. CDR3 DNA: TGTGCCAGCTCACCGACAAGACAGTACAATCAGCCCCAGCATTTT.